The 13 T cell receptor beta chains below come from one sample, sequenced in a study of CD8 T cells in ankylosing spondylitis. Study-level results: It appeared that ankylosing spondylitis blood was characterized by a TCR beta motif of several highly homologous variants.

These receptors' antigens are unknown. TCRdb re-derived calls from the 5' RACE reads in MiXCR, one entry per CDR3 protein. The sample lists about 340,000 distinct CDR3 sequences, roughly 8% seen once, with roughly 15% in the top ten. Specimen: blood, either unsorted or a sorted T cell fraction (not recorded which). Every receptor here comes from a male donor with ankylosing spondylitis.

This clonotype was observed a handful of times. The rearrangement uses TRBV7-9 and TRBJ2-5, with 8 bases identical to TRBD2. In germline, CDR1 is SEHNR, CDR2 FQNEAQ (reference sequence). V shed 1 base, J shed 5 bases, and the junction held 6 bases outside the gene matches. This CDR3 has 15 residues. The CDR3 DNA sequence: TGTGCCAGCAGCTTAGACGGGAGGGCCTGGGAGACCCAGTACTTC. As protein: CASSLDGRAWETQYF. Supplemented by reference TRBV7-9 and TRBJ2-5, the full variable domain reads DTGVSQNPRHKITKRGQNVTFRCDPISEHNRLYWYRQTLGQGPEFLTYFQNEAQLEKSRLLSDRFSAERPKGSFSTLEIQRTEQGDSAMYLCASSLDGRAWETQYFGPGTRLLVL.

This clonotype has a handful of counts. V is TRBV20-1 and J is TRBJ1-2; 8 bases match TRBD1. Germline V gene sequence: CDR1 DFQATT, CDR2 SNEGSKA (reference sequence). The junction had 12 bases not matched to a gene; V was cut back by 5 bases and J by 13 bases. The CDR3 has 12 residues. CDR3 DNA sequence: TGCAGTGCTTTGTTAAGGACAGGGCAGATCACCTTC. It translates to CSALLRTGQITF.

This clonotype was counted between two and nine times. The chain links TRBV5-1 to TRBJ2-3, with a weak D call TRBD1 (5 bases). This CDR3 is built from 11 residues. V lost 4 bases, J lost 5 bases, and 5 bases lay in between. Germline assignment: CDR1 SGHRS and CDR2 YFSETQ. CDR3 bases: TGCGCCAGCAGCGACAGAGATACGCAGTATTTT. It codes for CASSDRDTQYF.

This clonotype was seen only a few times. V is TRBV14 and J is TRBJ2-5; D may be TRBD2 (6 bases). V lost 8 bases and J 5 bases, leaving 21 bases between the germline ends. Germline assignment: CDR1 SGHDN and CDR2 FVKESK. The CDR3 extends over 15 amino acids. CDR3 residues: CASGGGGTPRETQYF. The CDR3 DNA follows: TGTGCCAGCGGGGGTGGCGGGACCCCGAGGGAGACCCAGTACTTC. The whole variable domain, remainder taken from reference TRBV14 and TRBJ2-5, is EAGVTQFPSHSVIEKGQTVTLRCDPISGHDNLYWYRRVMGKEIKFLLHFVKESKQDESGMPNNRFLAERTGGTYSTLKVQPAELEDSGVYFCASGGGGTPRETQYFGPGTRLLVL.

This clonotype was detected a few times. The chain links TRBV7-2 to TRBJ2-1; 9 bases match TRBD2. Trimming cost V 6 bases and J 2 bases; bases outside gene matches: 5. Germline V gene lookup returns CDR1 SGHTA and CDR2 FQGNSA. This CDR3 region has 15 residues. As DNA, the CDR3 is TGTGCCAGCAGTCGTATAGCGGGAGCCTACAATGAGCAGTTCTTC. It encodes CASSRIAGAYNEQFF.

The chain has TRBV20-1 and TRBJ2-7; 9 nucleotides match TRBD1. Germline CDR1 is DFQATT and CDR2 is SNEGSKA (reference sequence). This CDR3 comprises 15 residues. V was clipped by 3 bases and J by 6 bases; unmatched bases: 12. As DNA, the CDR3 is TGCAGTGCTAGGCCCGGGACAGGGCGAGACGCCGAGCAGTACTTC. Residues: CSARPGTGRDAEQYF.

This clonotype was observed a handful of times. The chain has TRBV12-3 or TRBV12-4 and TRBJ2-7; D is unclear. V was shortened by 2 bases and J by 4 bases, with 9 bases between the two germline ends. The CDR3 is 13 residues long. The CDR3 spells CASSLFFPYEQYF. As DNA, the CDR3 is TGTGCCAGCAGTTTATTCTTCCCGTACGAGCAGTACTTC.

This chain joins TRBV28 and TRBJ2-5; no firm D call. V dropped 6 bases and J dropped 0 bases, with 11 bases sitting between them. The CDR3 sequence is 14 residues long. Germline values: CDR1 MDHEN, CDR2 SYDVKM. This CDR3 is CASSPKGYQETQYF. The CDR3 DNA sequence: TGTGCCAGCAGCCCCAAGGGCTACCAAGAGACCCAGTACTTC. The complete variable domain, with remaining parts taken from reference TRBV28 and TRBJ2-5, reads DVKVTQSSRYLVKRTGEKVFLECVQDMDHENMFWYRQDPGLGLRLIYFSYDVKMKEKGDIPEGYSVSREKKERFSLILESASTNQTSMYLCASSPKGYQETQYFGPGTRLLVL.

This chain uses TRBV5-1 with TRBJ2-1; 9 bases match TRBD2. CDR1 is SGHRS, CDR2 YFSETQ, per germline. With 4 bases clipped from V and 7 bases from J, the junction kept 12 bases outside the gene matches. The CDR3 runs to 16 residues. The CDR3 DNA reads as TGCGCCAGCAGCCTGGAATTGCGGGAGGGGAAGAATGAGCAGTTCTTC. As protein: CASSLELREGKNEQFF.

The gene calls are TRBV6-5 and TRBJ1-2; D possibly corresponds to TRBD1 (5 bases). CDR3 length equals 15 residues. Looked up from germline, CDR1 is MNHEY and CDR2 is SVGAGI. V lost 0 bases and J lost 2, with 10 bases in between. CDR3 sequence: CASSYSRGYNYGYTF. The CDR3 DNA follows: TGTGCCAGCAGTTACTCTAGGGGATACAACTATGGCTACACCTTC.

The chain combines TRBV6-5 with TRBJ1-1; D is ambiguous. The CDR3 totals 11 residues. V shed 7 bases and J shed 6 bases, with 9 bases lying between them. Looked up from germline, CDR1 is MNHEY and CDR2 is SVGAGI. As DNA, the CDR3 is TGTGCCAGCATCACGCCGGCTGAAGCTTTCTTT. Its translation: CASITPAEAFF.

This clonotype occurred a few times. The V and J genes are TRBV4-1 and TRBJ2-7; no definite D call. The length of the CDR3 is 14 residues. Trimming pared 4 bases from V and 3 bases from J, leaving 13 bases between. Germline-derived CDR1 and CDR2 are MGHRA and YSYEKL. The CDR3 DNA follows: TGCGCCAGCAGCCCGATGACGCGTAGCTACGAGCAGTACTTC. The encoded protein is CASSPMTRSYEQYF.

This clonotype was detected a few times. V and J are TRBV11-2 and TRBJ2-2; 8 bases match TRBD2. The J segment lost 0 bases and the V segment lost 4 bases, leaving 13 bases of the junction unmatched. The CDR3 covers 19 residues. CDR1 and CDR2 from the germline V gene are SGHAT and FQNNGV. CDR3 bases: TGTGCCAGCAGCTCCCCTGAGCTAGCGGGTCCTACGAACACCGGGGAGCTGTTTTTT. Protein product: CASSSPELAGPTNTGELFF.